This entry concerns a single T cell receptor (beta chain). The data belong to a study of cytomegalovirus exposure and HLA in healthy donors. V gave up 8 bases and J gave up 2 bases; unmatched junction bases: 12. This CDR3 has 15 residues. From germline, CDR1 is SNHLY and CDR2 FYNNEI. PCR was performed using 60 Vbeta and 13 Jbeta primers. The repertoire was sequenced with immunoSEQ multiplex PCR; TCRdb's copy has only in-frame clones and lacks some. The sample holds 99,000 or so clones; 60% to 85% are singletons and the top ten take around 5%. Sequenced: PBMCs. The TCR was taken from a woman between 18 and 29 years old in good health and CMV-seropositive. The chain is built from TRBV2 and TRBJ2-7, with TRBD1 matching over 7 bases. The DNA for the CDR3 is TGTGCCAGCCGGACCGAGGGGACAGATACCTACGAGCAGTACTTC. It encodes CASRTEGTDTYEQYF.